The T cell receptor beta chain described here comes from a study of blood T cell repertoires in COVID-19 (dated by TCRdb to 2020 to 2022). Describing the broader study: Samples covering the acute and convalescent phases of COVID-19 were provided by collaborators in the United States, Italy and Spain. The material from the prospective study consisted of cDNA or gDNA derived from T cells, B-cell-depleted T cells, or PBMCs. Subjects who had been exposed to COVID-19, were actively infected with it, or had recovered from it provided the deeply sampled blood TCRbeta repertoires that made up the dataset. The repertoires were released in a freely available public database intended as a resource for research on the immune response to SARS-CoV-2. The samples were drawn from the first 160 participants of the ongoing ImmuneRACE study and from 1,254 subjects provided by 6 global collaborators. Nearly every sample came with metadata listing a de-identified subject ID, COVID-19 status, age in years and sex. HLA class I and class II types, where available, came from metadata supplied by the sample provider rather than from assay-based typing.

As concerns this clone: The clone's antigen remains unknown. It has no much larger one-base neighbor in the sample; base qualities were not kept.

Each collaborating institution followed its own protocols to collect whole blood in K2EDTA tubes. For TCRbeta analysis, collaborator samples were shipped as frozen whole blood, as isolated PBMCs, or as DNA extracted from either sample type. Broad study findings and their caveats: The amount of clinical and demographic metadata varied by source and participant and was provided uncurated.

The CDR3 measures 16 amino acids from cysteine to phenylalanine. CDR3 DNA only is kept here, 48 bases in frame from base 1. V and J are trimmed by 5 bases and 0 bases, and the gene matches miss 5 bases of the junction. For CDR1 and CDR2, the germline V gene (reference sequence) lists SEHNR and FQNEAQ. The immunoSEQ Assay, a bias-controlled multiplex PCR, was used to amplify TCRbeta CDR3 regions from genomic DNA. The authors' pipeline ran thus. Within the assay, amplification of reference gene primers was used to estimate how many nucleated cells each sample contained. Sequence reads were collapsed and filtered to measure the absolute abundance of every unique TCRbeta CDR3 rearrangement. For each sample, productive Simpson clonality was calculated by taking the square root of Simpson's diversity index across productive rearrangements. Drawn from immuneACCESS, this table holds only the in-frame rearrangements with V and J called that TCRdb kept. Clones are partly lost; checked studies trace under half to an unresolved V gene and leave the rest unexplained. V and J calls and clone size are copied from that table; D and trimming were computed from the DNA. The sample data list about 130,000 clones, and approximately 80% of these were observed just once. About 18% of the sample is held by the ten biggest clonotypes.

The origin of this receptor is a man at least 80 years old with acute or convalescent COVID-19. Sample: peripheral blood. The chain couples TRBV7-9 to TRBJ2-1; the central 9 bases match TRBD2. The CDR3: CASSPVSGGSYNEQFF. The nucleotide sequence reads as follows: TGTGCCAGCAGCCCAGTTAGCGGGGGCTCCTACAATGAGCAGTTCTTC.